These 17 T cell receptor beta chains came from one sample sequenced in a study of T cell clones after liver transplantation. Produced via immunoSEQ multiplex PCR; TCRdb's table is partial and in-frame only. The data show roughly 73,000 clones, with 80% seen just once and approximately 0.55% held by the top ten. The sample in question was CD4+ T cells from blood, obtained before liver transplant. The receptors shown here come from a human donor who received a liver transplant.

As concerns this clone: Within the sample, other DNA sequences also encode this same CDR3. This chain connects TRBV5-1 to TRBJ2-5; D ambiguous. The ends were cut back, 0 bases at V and 5 bases at J, with 2 bases in the middle. The CDR3 length is 11 residues. Germline CDR1 is SGHRS and CDR2 is YFSETQ. In DNA form, the CDR3 reads TGCGCCAGCAGCTTGGATGAGACCCAGTACTTC. This codes for CASSLDETQYF. The entire variable domain, with the rest obtained from reference TRBV5-1 and TRBJ2-5, is as follows: KAGVTQTPRYLIKTRGQQVTLSCSPISGHRSVSWYQQTPGQGLQFLFEYFSETQRNKGNFPGRFSGRQFSNSRSEMNVSTLELGDSALYLCASSLDETQYFGPGTRLLVL.

This clone has just one count. The chain has TRBV18 and TRBJ2-3; 13 nucleotides match TRBD2. The CDR3 consists of 18 residues. Germline V gene lookup returns CDR1 KGHSH and CDR2 LQKENI. Trimming removed 1 base from V and 0 bases from J; junction bases left unmatched: 4. This chain's CDR3 is CASSPRLAGGPSTDTQYF. CDR3 DNA: TGTGCCAGCTCACCACGACTAGCGGGAGGCCCTAGCACAGATACGCAGTATTTT.

The chain recombines TRBV7-2 with TRBJ1-2, with D maybe TRBD1 (6 bases). The CDR3 sequence is 13 residues long. The V end lost 5 bases, the J end lost 6 bases, and 13 bases lay between the germline ends. CDR1 is SGHTA and CDR2 is FQGNSA in the germline V gene. CDR3 DNA sequence: TGTGCCAGCAGCCTCACAGGGATTAATGGCTACACCTTC. The encoded protein is CASSLTGINGYTF.

The rearrangement joins TRBV6-5 to TRBJ1-2; no clear D gene. Germline-derived CDR1 and CDR2 are MNHEY and SVGAGI. V gave up 2 bases and J gave up 4 bases, with 11 bases separating them. This CDR3 comprises 14 residues. This CDR3 reads CASSYLAAGYGYTF. CDR3 bases: TGTGCCAGCAGTTACCTGGCGGCAGGCTATGGCTACACCTTC.

CDR3 protein: CSAGIEYGYTF. Here the CDR3 DNA reads TGCAGTGCGGGGATCGAATATGGCTACACCTTC. V gene TRBV20-1 combines with J gene TRBJ1-2; D remains unclear. V dropped 6 bases and J dropped 5 bases, with 10 bases sitting between them. The CDR3 totals 11 residues. Per the germline V gene, CDR1 is DFQATT and CDR2 is SNEGSKA (reference sequence).

For the CDR3, the DNA is TGCGCCAGCAGCTTGCAAAGGGGAAATGAAAAACTGTTTTTT. Its protein product is CASSLQRGNEKLFF. The V call is TRBV5-1, the J call TRBJ1-4; possibly TRBD1 for D (5 bases). V was trimmed by 1 base and J by 5 bases, leaving 9 bases between them. This CDR3 spans 14 amino acids. CDR1 and CDR2 from the germline V gene are SGHRS and YFSETQ.

The chain combines TRBV6-6 with TRBJ1-1; D is possibly TRBD1 (5 bases). Germline values: CDR1 MNHNY, CDR2 SVGAGI (reference sequence). This CDR3 is built from 16 residues. The germline V and J ends were trimmed by 2 bases and 7 bases, with 20 bases remaining between them. The CDR3 here is CASSYGQGTPFYEAFF. As DNA, the CDR3 is TGTGCCAGCAGTTACGGGCAGGGCACACCTTTTTATGAAGCTTTCTTT.

The rearrangement uses TRBV29-1 and TRBJ1-5; D is undetermined. V was clipped by 5 bases and J by 4 bases, with 9 bases between them. Germline lookup yields CDR1 SQVTM and CDR2 ANQGSEA. This CDR3 region has 12 residues. The CDR3 region is CSVLSGNQPQHF. The DNA for the CDR3 is TGCAGCGTTCTTTCCGGGAATCAGCCCCAGCATTTT. The entire variable domain, with the rest obtained from reference TRBV29-1 and TRBJ1-5, is as follows: SAVISQKPSRDICQRGTSLTIQCQVDSQVTMMFWYRQQPGQSLTLIATANQGSEATYESGFVIDKFPISRPNLTFSTLTVSNMSPEDSSIYLCSVLSGNQPQHFGDGTRLSIL.

The chain uses TRBV28 and TRBJ1-2, with D hard to call. Germline CDR1 MDHEN, CDR2 SYDVKM. V was clipped by 3 bases and J by 2 bases, with 7 bases between them. The CDR3 consists of 13 residues. As DNA, the CDR3 is TGTGCCAGCAGTTTCGCGCAGAACTATGGCTACACCTTC. Protein sequence: CASSFAQNYGYTF.

V usage is TRBV28 and J usage is TRBJ2-2, with 7 positions matching TRBD1. The CDR3 is made up of 16 amino acids. Germline V CDR1 and CDR2: MDHEN, SYDVKM. Trimming removed 6 bases from V and 0 bases from J; junction bases left unmatched: 7. CDR3 sequence: CASRYLGGTNTGELFF. The CDR3 DNA sequence: TGTGCCAGCAGGTACTTAGGGGGCACGAACACCGGGGAGCTGTTTTTT.

The gene calls are TRBV19 and TRBJ2-7; TRBD1 matches 7 bases. After removal of 6 bases from V and 0 bases from J, the junction contained 5 bases not matched to a gene. CDR1 is LNHDA and CDR2 is SQIVND in the germline V gene (reference sequence). CDR3 size: 14 residues. CDR3 coding DNA: TGTGCCAGTAGGGCCGGGACAGCCTCCTACGAGCAGTACTTC. Protein sequence: CASRAGTASYEQYF.

This chain joins TRBV6-1 and TRBJ2-5; D remains unclear. With 1 base removed from V and 5 bases from J, the gap between germline ends came to 11 bases. Looked up from germline, CDR1 is MNHNS and CDR2 is SASEGT. This CDR3 region has 14 residues. For the CDR3, the DNA is TGTGCCAGCAGTGAAGGCCCTCTGGGGGAGACCCAGTACTTC. This sequence encodes CASSEGPLGETQYF.

This clone is a singleton in its sample. The chain links TRBV18 to TRBJ1-1; no clear D gene. CDR3 size: 14 residues. Germline lookup yields CDR1 KGHSH and CDR2 LQKENI. V was trimmed by 5 bases and J by 1 base, leaving 11 bases between them. The chain's CDR3 is CASSIRVQNTEAFF. DNA of the CDR3: TGTGCCAGCTCAATCCGGGTTCAGAACACTGAAGCTTTCTTT.

The table lists this clone with a count of one. The chain employs TRBV7-2 and TRBJ2-1; 7 bases are shared with TRBD2. The CDR3 contains 15 residues. With 1 base clipped from V and 2 bases from J, the junction kept 2 bases outside the gene matches. In germline, CDR1 is SGHTA, CDR2 FQGNSA. The CDR3 spells CASSLGAGAYNEQFF. CDR3 DNA: TGTGCCAGCAGCTTAGGTGCGGGAGCCTACAATGAGCAGTTCTTC.

The chain uses TRBV10-1 and TRBJ2-2; 7 bases line up with TRBD1. J lost 3 bases, V lost 5 bases, and 0 bases had no gene match. Germline V CDR1 and CDR2: WNHNN, SYGVQD (reference sequence). CDR3 length: 13 amino acids. DNA of the CDR3: TGCGCCAGCAGTAGGGGGCACACCGGGGAGCTGTTTTTT. Encoded protein: CASSRGHTGELFF.

This CDR3 reads CASSPRGQSNEKLFF. The CDR3 DNA reads as TGTGCCAGTAGTCCCCGAGGACAGAGTAATGAAAAACTGTTTTTT. The rearrangement uses TRBV19 and TRBJ1-4; D is possibly TRBD1 (6 bases). This CDR3 contains 15 residues. From germline, CDR1 is LNHDA and CDR2 SQIVND (reference sequence). Between the trimmed V and J ends, which lost 5 bases and 4 bases, there was a span of 14 bases.

This chain uses TRBV9 with TRBJ2-2, with D possibly matching TRBD2 (5 bases). Trimming took off 3 bases at V and 4 bases at J, with 10 bases between the two ends. Germline CDR1 SGDLS, CDR2 YYNGEE. The CDR3 runs to 14 residues. DNA of the CDR3: TGTGCCAGCAGCGCCGGGATTTTCACCGGGGAGCTGTTTTTT. It yields the protein CASSAGIFTGELFF.